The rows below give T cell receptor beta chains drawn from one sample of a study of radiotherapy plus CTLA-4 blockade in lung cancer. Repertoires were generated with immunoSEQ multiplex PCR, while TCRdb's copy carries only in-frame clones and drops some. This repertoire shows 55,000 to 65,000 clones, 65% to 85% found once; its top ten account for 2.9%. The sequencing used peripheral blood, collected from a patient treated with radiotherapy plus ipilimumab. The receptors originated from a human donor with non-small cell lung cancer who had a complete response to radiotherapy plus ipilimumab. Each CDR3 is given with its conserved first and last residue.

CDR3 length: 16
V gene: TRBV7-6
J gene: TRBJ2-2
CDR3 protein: CASSRDGGQNTGELFF

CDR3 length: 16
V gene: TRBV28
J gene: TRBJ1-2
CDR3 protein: CASSPQQGEGPKGYTF

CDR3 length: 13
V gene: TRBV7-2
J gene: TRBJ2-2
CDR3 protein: CASSFRGAGELFF

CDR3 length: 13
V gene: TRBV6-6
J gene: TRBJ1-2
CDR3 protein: CASRDTANYGYTF

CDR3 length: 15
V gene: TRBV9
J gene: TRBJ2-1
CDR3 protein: CASSGITGNNNEQFF

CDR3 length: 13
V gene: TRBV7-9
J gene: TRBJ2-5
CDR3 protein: CASGWGVQETQYF

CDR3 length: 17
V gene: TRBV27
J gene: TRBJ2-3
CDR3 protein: CASSSILAGGSTDTQYF

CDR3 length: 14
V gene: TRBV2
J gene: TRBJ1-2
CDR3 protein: CASSAQAARNGYTF

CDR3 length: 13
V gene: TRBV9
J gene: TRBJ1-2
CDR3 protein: CASSPGLDYGYTF

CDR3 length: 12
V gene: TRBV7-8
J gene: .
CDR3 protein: CASTPGGREQYF